This T cell receptor beta chain emerged from a study of OX40 agonist ivuxolimab in advanced cancers. As for the study in general: Ivuxolimab, an agonist antibody against OX40 (CD134), was given to patients. Partial responses were achieved by three patients, of whom one had hepatocellular carcinoma and two had cutaneous melanoma.

J lost 6 bases, V lost 5 bases, and 9 bases had no gene match. The CDR3 runs 16 residues. In germline, CDR1 is SGHVS, CDR2 FNYEAQ. Whole-study results and caveats: Average numbers of expanded clones were greater in CD8+ T cells than in CD4+.

For this clone: The antigen is not known.

Using immunoSEQ multiplex PCR, the repertoire was profiled, and TCRdb retains in-frame clones only, with some absent. The repertoire holds 26,000 or so clones, with approximately 84% as singletons. The TCR originated in an adult with an advanced solid tumor such as melanoma, head and neck, liver or kidney cancer. The chain joins TRBV7-6 to TRBJ2-7; 14 bases are shared with TRBD2. The source was CD4+ or CD8+ T cells sorted from blood, collected in a trial of the OX40 agonist ivuxolimab. The CDR3 region is CASSPGLAGESLEQYF. The CDR3 coding sequence is TGTGCCAGCAGCCCGGGACTAGCGGGAGAATCTCTCGAGCAGTACTTC.